One sample yielded the 27 T cell receptor beta chains listed below, sequenced in a study of CD8 T cells in Susac syndrome. RNA amounts of about 0.5 to 1 ug underwent reverse transcription with random hexamers. TCRdb re-derived calls from the immunoSEQ multiplex PCR reads in MiXCR, one entry per CDR3 protein. Of around 79,000 distinct CDR3 sequences in the sample, over 85% were seen once. The specimen was CD8+ T cells from PBMCs. The origin of the receptors is a human donor with multiple sclerosis.

This chain uses TRBV3-1 with TRBJ2-1, with 9 bases fitting TRBD2. V trimming: 2 bases; J trimming: 9 bases; junction bases outside the gene matches: 11. The V gene's germline CDR1 is LGHDT and CDR2 YNNKEL (reference sequence). The CDR3 extends over 16 amino acids. The CDR3 loop is CASSQHPGLALIEQFF. The CDR3 nucleotides are TGTGCCAGCAGCCAACATCCGGGACTAGCCCTTATTGAGCAGTTCTTC.

The chain employs TRBV3-1 and TRBJ1-1; D is ambiguous. The CDR3 has 14 residues. The V gene's germline CDR1 is LGHDT and CDR2 YNNKEL (reference sequence). Trimming pared 1 base from V and 6 bases from J, leaving 12 bases between. The DNA of the CDR3 is TGTGCCAGCAGCCAAGGTCTTTCCCTCGCTGAAGCTTTCTTT. It specifies CASSQGLSLAEAFF.

The chain is built from TRBV25-1 and TRBJ2-7, with D possibly TRBD1 on 6 matching bases. V dropped 4 bases and J dropped 7 bases, with 8 bases sitting between them. The CDR3 totals 11 residues. CDR1 is MGHDK and CDR2 is SYGVNS in the germline V gene. CDR3: CASSAGTEQYF. CDR3 nucleotides: TGTGCCAGCAGTGCGGGGACAGAGCAGTACTTC.

The chain couples TRBV19 to TRBJ2-7; the D gene could be TRBD1 or TRBD2 (5 bases each). This CDR3 comprises 16 residues. The V and J ends lost 4 bases and 4 bases respectively, with 20 bases between them. Germline loops: CDR1 LNHDA, CDR2 SQIVND (reference sequence). The CDR3 loop reads CASSTLPGLTSYEQYF. DNA for the CDR3: TGTGCCAGTAGTACCCTGCCGGGGCTAACGTCGTACGAGCAGTACTTC.

J is TRBJ1-1 and V is TRBV18; TRBD1 might be the D (5 bases). V gave up 0 bases and J gave up 4 bases, with 9 bases separating them. Germline V gives CDR1 KGHSH, CDR2 LQKENI. The CDR3 extends over 14 amino acids. The CDR3 coding sequence is TGTGCCAGCTCACCACCTACGGGGGGCACTGAAGCTTTCTTT. Amino acids: CASSPPTGGTEAFF.

The chain is built from TRBV2 and TRBJ2-2; no reliable D call. The CDR3 runs 13 residues. The V gene lost 1 base and the J gene lost 5 bases, with 5 bases spanning the gap. The germline CDR1 and CDR2 sequences are SNHLY and FYNNEI. The CDR3 sequence is CASSEEETGELFF. The CDR3 DNA sequence: TGTGCCAGCAGTGAAGAGGAAACCGGGGAGCTGTTTTTT.

The V and J genes are TRBV11-2 and TRBJ2-7; tentative D call: TRBD1 (6 bases). The V gene's germline CDR1 is SGHAT and CDR2 FQNNGV. The CDR3 is 16 amino acids. Trimming took off 5 bases at V and 3 bases at J, with 20 bases between the two ends. CDR3 region: CASSLRTADSNYEQYF. The CDR3 DNA follows: TGTGCCAGCAGCCTACGGACAGCCGATTCAAACTACGAGCAGTACTTC.

V and J are TRBV19 and TRBJ1-5, with a weak D call TRBD1 (5 bases). Germline-derived CDR1 and CDR2 are LNHDA and SQIVND (reference sequence). The CDR3 consists of 15 residues. V shed 3 bases and J shed 4 bases, with 13 bases lying between them. CDR3 bases: TGTGCCAGTAGTATTCGACGCAGGGCTAATCAGCCCCAGCATTTT. Its protein product is CASSIRRRANQPQHF.

This rearrangement joins TRBV5-1 to TRBJ2-3; 9 bases align to TRBD1. The CDR3 spans 16 residues. CDR1 and CDR2 from the germline V gene are SGHRS and YFSETQ. V shed 4 bases and J 2 bases; nucleotides not matched to a gene: 8. The chain's CDR3 is CASSPRGQGFTDTQYF. CDR3 nucleotide sequence: TGCGCCAGCAGCCCAAGAGGACAGGGGTTCACAGATACGCAGTATTTT. Supplemented by reference TRBV5-1 and TRBJ2-3, the full variable domain reads KAGVTQTPRYLIKTRGQQVTLSCSPISGHRSVSWYQQTPGQGLQFLFEYFSETQRNKGNFPGRFSGRQFSNSRSEMNVSTLELGDSALYLCASSPRGQGFTDTQYFGPGTRLTVL.

This sequence joins TRBV29-1 and TRBJ1-2; 7 positions match TRBD1. V was clipped by 7 bases and J by 4 bases; unmatched bases: 6. The CDR3 contains 12 residues. Germline CDR1 reads SQVTM; CDR2 reads ANQGSEA. The CDR3 coding sequence is TGCAGCGCCCTGACAGGGATCTATGGCTACACCTTC. Encoded protein: CSALTGIYGYTF. The full variable domain, with the rest looked up from reference TRBV29-1 and TRBJ1-2, is SAVISQKPSRDICQRGTSLTIQCQVDSQVTMMFWYRQQPGQSLTLIATANQGSEATYESGFVIDKFPISRPNLTFSTLTVSNMSPEDSSIYLCSALTGIYGYTFGSGTRLTVV.

In its sample, this clonotype was seen once. The chain has TRBV7-8 and TRBJ2-5; D remains ambiguous. Trimming took 2 bases from V and 1 from J, leaving 8 bases between them. Germline V gives CDR1 SGHVS, CDR2 FQNEAQ. This CDR3 spans 14 amino acids. CDR3 residues: CASSLSTVQETQYF. The CDR3 nucleotides read TGTGCCAGCAGCTTATCCACGGTCCAAGAGACCCAGTACTTC.

The rearrangement joins TRBV9 to TRBJ2-1, with TRBD2 identical over 9 bases. CDR1 and CDR2 from the germline V gene are SGDLS and YYNGEE. The CDR3 length is 14 residues. V was clipped by 0 bases and J by 8 bases; unmatched bases: 3. CDR3 in amino acids: CASSVGTSGYEQFF. Written as DNA, the CDR3 is TGTGCCAGCAGCGTAGGTACTAGCGGGTATGAGCAGTTCTTC.

This clonotype was detected once. The V and J genes are TRBV7-9 and TRBJ1-6; possibly TRBD1 for D (6 bases). This CDR3 contains 17 residues. The germline V gene encodes CDR1 SEHNR and CDR2 FQNEAQ (reference sequence). Trimming took 3 bases from V and 7 from J, leaving 19 bases between them. The CDR3 protein is CASSFDHETGGNSPLHF. DNA of the CDR3: TGTGCCAGCAGCTTCGATCACGAGACAGGTGGAAATTCACCCCTCCACTTT.

The rearrangement links TRBV19 to TRBJ2-7, with D hard to call. Deletions cut 7 bases from V and 2 bases from J, with 12 bases between. This CDR3 has 13 amino acids. The germline V gene encodes CDR1 LNHDA and CDR2 SQIVND (reference sequence). Here the CDR3 reads CASTSSSTYEQYF. As DNA, the CDR3 is TGTGCCAGTACGTCCAGTTCTACCTACGAGCAGTACTTC.

V and J are TRBV4-1 and TRBJ2-5; 7 bases map to TRBD1. After removal of 0 bases from V and 5 bases from J, the junction contained 6 bases not matched to a gene. This CDR3 comprises 15 residues. Per the germline V gene, CDR1 is MGHRA and CDR2 is YSYEKL. The CDR3 region is CASSQDPGGLETQYF. The CDR3 DNA reads as TGCGCCAGCAGCCAAGATCCAGGGGGATTGGAGACCCAGTACTTC.

The CDR3 nucleotides are TGTGCCAGTAGTGTCACTGCTTACCCTTCCTACGAGCAGTACTTC. This encodes CASSVTAYPSYEQYF. The gene calls are TRBV19 and TRBJ2-7; D gene uncertain. Per the germline V gene, CDR1 is LNHDA and CDR2 is SQIVND (reference sequence). The V end was cut by 5 bases, the J end by 1 base, with 15 bases between. The CDR3 contains 15 residues.

The V gene is TRBV9, the J gene TRBJ1-6, with unresolved D. V was pared by 3 bases and J by 8 bases, with 6 bases between. Germline loops: CDR1 SGDLS, CDR2 YYNGEE. This CDR3 region has 12 residues. CDR3 nucleotide sequence: TGTGCCAGCAGCGCTAGCGATTCACCCCTCCACTTT. As protein: CASSASDSPLHF. The variable domain in full, completed from reference TRBV9 and TRBJ1-6, reads DSGVTQTPKHLITATGQRVTLRCSPRSGDLSVYWYQQSLDQGLQFLIQYYNGEERAKGNILERFSAQQFPDLHSELNLSSLELGDSALYFCASSASDSPLHFGNGTRLTVT.

The rearrangement links TRBV5-4 to TRBJ1-1, with D hard to call. V gave up 10 bases and J gave up 4 bases, with 8 bases separating them. The CDR3 sequence is 10 residues long. CDR1 and CDR2 from the germline V gene are SGHNT and YYREEE (reference sequence). CDR3 loop: CAFRGTEAFF. CDR3 in DNA: TGTGCCTTTCGGGGCACTGAAGCTTTCTTT.

The genes are TRBV6-6 and TRBJ2-3; 10 bases align to TRBD1. The length of the CDR3 is 16 residues. V shed 5 bases and J 4 bases; nucleotides not matched to a gene: 9. Germline V gives CDR1 MNHNY, CDR2 SVGAGI (reference sequence). CDR3 DNA sequence: TGTGCCAGCAGTCCTCACCGGGACAGGGGAGCAGATACGCAGTATTTT. It specifies CASSPHRDRGADTQYF.

The V gene is TRBV3-1, the J gene TRBJ2-7; TRBD1 is a possible D gene (6 bases). Deletions cut 4 bases from V and 5 bases from J, with 12 bases between. Germline CDR1 LGHDT, CDR2 YNNKEL (reference sequence). The CDR3 extends over 13 amino acids. The CDR3 nucleotides are TGTGCCAGCAGCCTCGGGGACAACAACGAGCAGTACTTC. The encoded protein is CASSLGDNNEQYF.

This chain joins TRBV30 and TRBJ2-7; 10 bases are a match to TRBD2. CDR1 and CDR2 from the germline V gene are GTSNPN and SVGIG (reference sequence). The CDR3 has 14 residues. V was pared by 1 base and J by 7 bases, with 7 bases of the junction left unmatched. Written as DNA, the CDR3 is TGTGCCTGGAGTGAAGCGGGAGGGCCTGAGGAGCAGTACTTC. It encodes CAWSEAGGPEEQYF.

The CDR3 DNA sequence: TGTGCCAGTAGTATAGGGGGTTCTCCCTACGAGCAGTACTTC. Translated: CASSIGGSPYEQYF. The chain couples TRBV19 to TRBJ2-7; no clear D gene. The germline gives CDR1 LNHDA, CDR2 SQIVND (reference sequence). Between the trimmed V and J ends, which lost 1 base and 2 bases, there was a span of 9 bases. The CDR3 runs to 14 residues. Full variable domain (remainder filled in from reference TRBV19 and TRBJ2-7): DGGITQSPKYLFRKEGQNVTLSCEQNLNHDAMYWYRQDPGQGLRLIYYSQIVNDFQKGDIAEGYSVSREKKESFPLTVTSAQKNPTAFYLCASSIGGSPYEQYFGPGTRLTVT.

J is TRBJ1-2 and V is TRBV19; D unclear. The germline gives CDR1 LNHDA, CDR2 SQIVND (reference sequence). The V end was cut by 1 base, the J end by 4 bases, with 13 bases between. The CDR3 is made up of 15 amino acids. The CDR3 sequence: CASSIAPQGLYGYTF. In DNA, the CDR3 is TGTGCCAGTAGTATAGCCCCACAAGGGCTCTATGGCTACACCTTC.

V usage is TRBV27 and J usage is TRBJ2-1, with 7 bases identical to TRBD2. The germline gives CDR1 MNHEY, CDR2 SMNVEV (reference sequence). J lost 3 bases, V lost 3 bases, and 5 bases had no gene match. This CDR3 spans 15 amino acids. As DNA, the CDR3 is TGTGCCAGCAGTTTGGAGCGGGAAAACTACAATGAGCAGTTCTTC. This codes for CASSLERENYNEQFF.

V usage is TRBV27 and J usage is TRBJ1-1, with D unclear. Trimming removed 1 base at V and 7 bases at J, with 7 bases between. Germline CDR1 MNHEY, CDR2 SMNVEV (reference sequence). The CDR3 has 12 residues. The CDR3 region is CASSLLGGEAFF. CDR3 bases: TGTGCCAGCAGTTTATTAGGAGGTGAAGCTTTCTTT.

The chain joins TRBV7-9 to TRBJ2-5, with D perhaps being TRBD1 or TRBD2 (5 bases each). The CDR3 covers 19 residues. The V gene's germline CDR1 is SEHNR and CDR2 FQNEAQ (reference sequence). The germline V and J ends were trimmed by 7 bases and 1 base, with 28 bases remaining between them. The CDR3 DNA reads TGTGCCAGCACCCCACGGCCCGGGACCGATGAGGGGATCCAAGAGACCCAGTACTTC. This encodes CASTPRPGTDEGIQETQYF.

V is TRBV20-1 and J is TRBJ2-7, with 12 positions matching TRBD2. Germline V gives CDR1 DFQATT, CDR2 SNEGSKA (reference sequence). This CDR3 comprises 14 residues. V shed 1 base and J 2 bases; nucleotides not matched to a gene: 0. The CDR3 bases are TGCAGTGCTAGAGCTAGCGGGAGGGCCTACGAGCAGTACTTC. Translating gives CSARASGRAYEQYF.